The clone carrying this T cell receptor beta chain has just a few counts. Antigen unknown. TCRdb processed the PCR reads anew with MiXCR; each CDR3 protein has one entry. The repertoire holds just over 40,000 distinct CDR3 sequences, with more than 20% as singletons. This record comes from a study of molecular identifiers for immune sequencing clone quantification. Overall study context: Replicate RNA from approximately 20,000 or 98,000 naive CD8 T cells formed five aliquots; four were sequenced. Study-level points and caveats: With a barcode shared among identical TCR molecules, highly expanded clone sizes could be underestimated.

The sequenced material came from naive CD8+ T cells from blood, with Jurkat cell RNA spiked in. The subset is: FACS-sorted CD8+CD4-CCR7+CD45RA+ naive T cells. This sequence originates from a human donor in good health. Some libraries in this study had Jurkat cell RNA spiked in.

The CDR3 DNA reads TGCAGTGCTAGAGTAGGCCTAGCGGACGAGCAGTACTTC. Its translation is CSARVGLADEQYF. This rearrangement joins TRBV20-1 to TRBJ2-7, with 7 bases matching TRBD2. Germline V gene data show CDR1 as DFQATT and CDR2 as SNEGSKA (reference sequence). V was pared by 1 base and J by 5 bases, with 5 bases of the junction left unmatched. The CDR3 runs to 13 residues.